This TCR beta chain is drawn from a study of blood T cell repertoires in COVID-19. Study-wide background: The United States, Italy and Spain supplied acute and convalescent COVID-19 samples. T cells, B-cell-depleted T cells, or PBMCs supplied cDNA or gDNA.

Source study methods: Reference gene primer amplification gave estimated nucleated cell counts. Method: immunoSEQ multiplex PCR; TCRdb's copy keeps in-frame clones and lacks some. D and trimming come from the DNA, and the V and J calls and clone size come from that table. The sample shows about 250,000 clones, almost 85% of them seen only once. The receptor was isolated from a man in his fifties with acute or convalescent COVID-19. Sequencing was done on a sample of peripheral blood.

The CDR3 DNA reads TGTGCCAGCAGTTTAACTTTAGGACTAAGCTCCTACGAGCAGTACTTC. Its protein is CASSLTLGLSSYEQYF. The V call is TRBV27, the J call TRBJ2-7, with D perhaps TRBD2 (6 bases). The CDR3 contains 16 residues. The germline V and J ends were trimmed by 2 bases and 0 bases, with 14 bases remaining between them. The V gene's germline CDR1 is MNHEY and CDR2 SMNVEV (reference sequence).